The entry that follows covers one T cell receptor (beta chain) sequence. The cohort comprised adults aged about 18 to 100 years residing in about two dozen US areas. Cohorts were assigned according to the clinical history that participants reported. It was within 2 weeks before study entry that exposed participants met a COVID-19 case. This sample is part of a study of blood T cell repertoires in COVID-19. This table comes from immunoSEQ multiplex PCR, and its TCRdb copy is limited to in-frame clones, with some not included. The profile shows about 260,000 clones, roughly 88% of them singletons. V lost 5 bases and J lost 3; bases outside the gene matches: 7. Germline CDR1 LNHDA, CDR2 SQIVND (reference sequence). The CDR3 spans 16 residues.

The material sequenced was PBMCs or T cells enriched from blood (not recorded which). V is TRBV19 and J is TRBJ2-1; 10 nucleotides line up with TRBD2. This receptor was taken from a middle-aged woman who had been exposed to COVID-19. CDR3 sequence reads: CASSSLAGVNYNEQFF. CDR3 DNA sequence: TGTGCCAGTAGTTCTCTAGCGGGAGTGAACTACAATGAGCAGTTCTTC. Filled out from reference TRBV19 and TRBJ2-1, the complete variable domain reads DGGITQSPKYLFRKEGQNVTLSCEQNLNHDAMYWYRQDPGQGLRLIYYSQIVNDFQKGDIAEGYSVSREKKESFPLTVTSAQKNPTAFYLCASSSLAGVNYNEQFFGPGTRLTVL.